Described below is a single TCR beta chain sequence and its context. Its antigen is unidentified. This record belongs to a study of cytomegalovirus exposure and HLA in healthy donors. Study in general: Early released data comprised around 80 million unique TCRs from HLA-typed donors.

Primers for the PCR totalled 60 Vbeta and 13 Jbeta. Assay: immunoSEQ multiplex PCR; the TCRdb copy retains only in-frame clones and omits some. Here the sample spans about 110,000 clones, around 66% being singletons. The CDR3 runs to 17 residues. V lost 0 bases to trimming and J lost 1 base; unmatched junction nucleotides: 4. Looked up from germline, CDR1 is MGHRA and CDR2 is YSYEKL. Notes on the study in general: Most TCR sequences were rare, but some public TCRs occurred in many donors.

The TCR originated in a young man in good health and CMV-seropositive. The specimen sequenced was PBMCs. The J gene is TRBJ2-3, the V gene TRBV4-1; 10 bases align to TRBD2. In nucleotides, the CDR3 is TGCGCCAGCAGCCAAGATTCCCTAGCGGGGGGCACAGATACGCAGTATTTT. It is translated as CASSQDSLAGGTDTQYF.